These T cell receptor beta chains were read from a single sample in a study of T cells in Graves' hyperthyroidism and ophthalmopathy. MiXCR, run by TCRdb on the multiplex PCR reads, gives a single entry per CDR3 protein. This sample carries some 460,000 distinct CDR3 sequences, approximately 15% of them seen once, and the ten largest clones take roughly 13%. Sequenced input: blood. The receptors shown here come from a woman under 30 with Graves' hyperthyroidism. Each CDR3 is given with its conserved first and last residue. A D gene is named only where the DNA matches it firmly. Clone size is stated in some rows and not others, as once, few, many or a class when expanded.

v_gene: TRBV5-1; len: 14; d_gene: TRBD1; j_gene: TRBJ2-1; abundance: few; CDR3nt: TGCGCCAGCGGCAAGACAGGGGTGGGCAATGAGCAGTTCTTC; CDR3aa: CASGKTGVGNEQFF
v_gene: TRBV13; len: 12; d_gene: NA; j_gene: TRBJ2-2; abundance: few; CDR3nt: TGTGCCAGCAGCTTATCGCCCGGGGAGCTGTTTTTT; CDR3aa: CASSLSPGELFF
v_gene: TRBV4-1; len: 16; d_gene: NA; j_gene: TRBJ1-1; abundance: few; CDR3nt: TGCGCCAGCAGCCAAGACCCGGGACAACTGAACACTGAAGCTTTCTTT; CDR3aa: CASSQDPGQLNTEAFF
v_gene: TRBV7-2; len: 15; d_gene: NA; j_gene: TRBJ2-1; abundance: many; CDR3nt: TGTGCCAGCAGCTTAGCGCAACCGGCTCAGGGGGAGCAGTTCTTC; CDR3aa: CASSLAQPAQGEQFF
v_gene: TRBV6-1; len: 15; d_gene: NA; j_gene: TRBJ2-7; abundance: many; CDR3nt: TGTGCCAGCAGACAAGTCCCCTTCAGCTCCTACGAGCAGTACTTC; CDR3aa: CASRQVPFSSYEQYF
v_gene: TRBV11-1; len: 12; d_gene: NA; j_gene: TRBJ2-1; abundance: few; CDR3nt: TGTGCCAGCAGCCCGGGACTCCCGGAGCAGTTCTTC; CDR3aa: CASSPGLPEQFF
v_gene: TRBV6-1; len: 10; d_gene: NA; j_gene: TRBJ2-1; abundance: many; CDR3nt: TGTGCCAGCTGGGGCAATGAGCAGTTCTTC; CDR3aa: CASWGNEQFF
v_gene: TRBV4-1; len: 19; d_gene: NA; j_gene: TRBJ1-5; abundance: few; CDR3nt: TGCGCCAGCAGCCCAGCAACGGGGCGTTTTTTTAATAGCAATCAGCCCCAGCATTTT; CDR3aa: CASSPATGRFFNSNQPQHF
v_gene: TRBV6-2/TRBV6-3; len: 15; d_gene: TRBD2; j_gene: TRBJ2-3; abundance: few; CDR3nt: TGTGCCAGCAGCCCCGTCGGGGGGTTCCGTGGTACGCAGTATTTT; CDR3aa: CASSPVGGFRGTQYF
v_gene: TRBV9; len: 15; d_gene: NA; j_gene: TRBJ1-1; abundance: NA; CDR3nt: TGTGCCAGCAGCGTAGGTGGCCACTGGAACACTGAAGCTTTCTTT; CDR3aa: CASSVGGHWNTEAFF
v_gene: TRBV3-1; len: 14; d_gene: NA; j_gene: TRBJ1-6; abundance: NA; CDR3nt: TGTGCCAGCAGCCACGGTCAAACGGGTTCACCCCTCCACTTT; CDR3aa: CASSHGQTGSPLHF
v_gene: TRBV5-4; len: 13; d_gene: NA; j_gene: TRBJ1-5; abundance: few; CDR3nt: TGTGCCAGCAGCTTGGATCCCAATCAGCCCCAGCATTTT; CDR3aa: CASSLDPNQPQHF
v_gene: TRBV2; len: 15; d_gene: TRBD1; j_gene: TRBJ1-5; abundance: many; CDR3nt: TGTGCCAGCAGTGAAGACAGGGGGCCATATCAGCCCCAGCATTTT; CDR3aa: CASSEDRGPYQPQHF
v_gene: TRBV6-4; len: 14; d_gene: TRBD2; j_gene: TRBJ2-3; abundance: few; CDR3nt: TGTGCCAGCAGACGACTAGCGGACACAGATACGCAGTATTTT; CDR3aa: CASRRLADTDTQYF
v_gene: TRBV15; len: 13; d_gene: NA; j_gene: TRBJ2-1; abundance: many; CDR3nt: TGTGCCACCAGCAGAGCACTAGCAGTTGAGCAGTTCTTC; CDR3aa: CATSRALAVEQFF